These T cell receptor beta chains were read from a single sample in a study of T cell responses to AZD1222 COVID-19 vaccine. Here immunoSEQ multiplex PCR was the method, and the copy in TCRdb shows in-frame clones only, minus some. The data hold fewer than 150,000 clones, with approximately 93% observed a single time. The specimen was peripheral blood, collected on day 0 of AZD1222 vaccination. These receptors all stem from an adult in good health. Each CDR3 is given with its conserved first and last residue. D genes are given only for firm matches. Some rows mark clone size as missing; the rest say once, few, many or name a class of expanded clone.

CDR3 DNA,CDR3 protein,V gene,J gene,D gene,clone size
TGTGCCAGCAGCTTGAGTGGGAGTAGCACTGAAGCTTTCTTT,CASSLSGSSTEAFF,TRBV5-8,TRBJ1-1,.,.
TGTGCCAGCTCACCCGGGGACAGGGGCACTGAAGCTTTCTTT,CASSPGDRGTEAFF,TRBV18,TRBJ1-1,TRBD1,.
TGTGCCTGGAGTGGGGGCTCTGGAAACACCATATATTTT,CAWSGGSGNTIYF,TRBV30,TRBJ1-3,.,.
TGTGCCATCAGTACTTCCGGGACCCTCTATGGCTACACCTTC,CAISTSGTLYGYTF,TRBV10-3,TRBJ1-2,.,.
TGTGCCAGCGATTCAGATACTGAAGCTTTCTTT,CASDSDTEAFF,TRBV2,TRBJ1-1,.,once
TGTGCCAGCAATCGGGGGAACACTGAAGCTTTCTTT,CASNRGNTEAFF,TRBV6-5,TRBJ1-1,.,.
TGTGCCTGGAGTAAATTGGCCCTCCACTTT,CAWSKLALHF,TRBV30,TRBJ1-6,.,.
TGTGCCAGCACTACGGGACCGCCCGAATATGGCTACACCTTC,CASTTGPPEYGYTF,TRBV28,TRBJ1-2,.,once
TGTGCCAGCAGCTTAGCTTCAGGGGGCGGAGATGGCTACACCTTC,CASSLASGGGDGYTF,TRBV7-2,TRBJ1-2,TRBD1,.
TGTGCCAGTAGTCCCATGACAGTTCCGAACACTGAAGCTTTCTTT,CASSPMTVPNTEAFF,TRBV19,TRBJ1-1,.,.
TGTGCCTGGAGTGTACAGACGAACACTGAAGCTTTCTTT,CAWSVQTNTEAFF,TRBV30,TRBJ1-1,.,.
TGTGCCAGCAGCCTCGTTGGCATGGTCAATTCACCCCTCCACTTT,CASSLVGMVNSPLHF,TRBV7-8,TRBJ1-6,.,.
TGTGCCAGCGGCATGGGACCTGCTAACTATGGCTACACCTTC,CASGMGPANYGYTF,TRBV6-5,TRBJ1-2,.,few
TGCGCCAGCAGTGGGGGAACCGGGACAGGGGCTGGGAATGAGCAGTTCTTC,CASSGGTGTGAGNEQFF,TRBV10-2,TRBJ2-1,TRBD1,.
TGCGCCAGCAGCTTGGATCGGGGAAGGCAAGAGACCCAGTACTTC,CASSLDRGRQETQYF,TRBV5-1,TRBJ2-5,.,.
TGCGCCAGCAGCTTGGAGGGCCGGAGGGAAAAACTGTTTTTT,CASSLEGRREKLFF,TRBV5-1,TRBJ1-4,.,few
TGTGCCAGCGGGGGGAGGACCGAGCAGTACTTC,CASGGRTEQYF,TRBV6-5,TRBJ2-7,.,.
TGTGCCAGCAGTTCCGGACTAGCGGGGATAGAGACCCAGTACTTC,CASSSGLAGIETQYF,TRBV6-5,TRBJ2-5,TRBD2,.
TGTGCCACCAGCAGAGATTACGGGGGGTATGGCTACACCTTC,CATSRDYGGYGYTF,TRBV15,TRBJ1-2,.,.
TGCGCCAGCAGCTTGGACTTACAGGGGTGGGATGGCTACACCTTC,CASSLDLQGWDGYTF,TRBV5-1,TRBJ1-2,TRBD1,.
TGTGCCAGCAAGGATTGGGAAGAAGCTTTCTTT,CASKDWEEAFF,TRBV2,TRBJ1-1,.,once
TGTGCCAGCAGCTTAGACACGAAGAACACCGGGGAGCTGTTTTTT,CASSLDTKNTGELFF,TRBV5-6,TRBJ2-2,.,.
TGTGCCAGCAGCCAAGTCGAGGATGCGAAGTTGTTCTTC,CASSQVEDAKLFF,TRBV4-2,TRBJ2-1,.,.
TGTGCCAGCAGTCGACAGTTCAACAATTCACCCCTCCACTTT,CASSRQFNNSPLHF,TRBV2,TRBJ1-6,.,.
TGTGCCAGCAGTGACGGACGACTAGAGCAGTACTTC,CASSDGRLEQYF,TRBV2,TRBJ2-7,.,.
TGTGCCAGTAGCAGGACAGGGAATTATGAAAAACTGTTTTTT,CASSRTGNYEKLFF,TRBV19,TRBJ1-4,TRBD1,once
TGTGCCAGCAGCCAAGGCCACACTGACTACGAGCAGTACTTC,CASSQGHTDYEQYF,TRBV3-1/TRBV3-2,TRBJ2-7,.,.
TGTGCCAGCAGCGAAGGGACCAGGGGCTACGAGCAGTACTTC,CASSEGTRGYEQYF,TRBV9,TRBJ2-7,.,.
TGTGCCAGCAGTCCGCGAGGAGGCAGAGAAGCTTTCTTT,CASSPRGGREAFF,TRBV6-5,TRBJ1-1,.,.